This T cell receptor beta chain was captured by sequencing in a study of graft-versus-host responses after intestinal transplantation. The wider study: Those transplanted obtained multivisceral, liver-intestinal, or isolated intestinal grafts.

In regard to this clone: The antigen is not known.

Using immunoSEQ multiplex PCR, the repertoire was profiled, and TCRdb retains in-frame clones only, with some absent. The sample holds over 90,000 clones; 80% to 95% are singletons and the top ten take 0.9% to 1.5%. The starting material was unstimulated CD8+ T cells sorted from spleen or lymph node cells, obtained before intestinal transplant. The TCR was taken from a human donor who received an intestinal transplant.

This CDR3 is CATQRGFMNTEAFF. In DNA, the CDR3 is TGTGCCACCCAACGGGGGTTCATGAACACTGAAGCTTTCTTT. The chain carries TRBV2 and TRBJ1-1, with D possibly being TRBD1 (5 bases). V was shortened by 10 bases and J by 0 bases, with 15 bases between the two germline ends. The CDR3 runs 14 residues. Germline V CDR1 and CDR2: SNHLY, FYNNEI.